This T cell receptor beta chain was profiled in a study of shared clonotypes between healthy human individuals. This clone was observed a handful of times. Each subset's genomic DNA was shared equally among a number of immunoSEQ plates. Replicate PCRs were loaded with 250 to 300 ng DNA from unsorted PBMC, 30,000 or so T cell genomes. Original methodology: Owing to the provision of junction-only sequences devoid of quality scores by immunoSEQ, filtering differed. Only in-frame clones appear in the TCRdb table, and some are missing; sequencing was by immunoSEQ multiplex PCR. The V and J calls and clone size come from that table; D and trimming were worked out from the DNA. The sample lists roughly 95,000 clones, around half occurring once. The germline V gene encodes CDR1 SGDLS and CDR2 YYNGEE. The CDR3 has 16 residues. J was trimmed by 4 bases and V by 4 bases; bases with no gene match: 8.

The sequenced material came from PBMCs. The clonotype was recovered from a woman in her thirties or forties in good health. Some clones in this sample may be carry-over from other donors' samples. This chain uses TRBV9 with TRBJ2-2, with 9 bases identical to TRBD2. CDR3: CASSPRLAGATGELFF. The CDR3, as DNA: TGTGCCAGCAGCCCCCGTTTAGCGGGGGCCACCGGGGAGCTGTTTTTT.